This entry lists 31 T cell receptor beta chains sequenced from one sample in a study of blood T cells in healthy people across ages. A sample-barcoded 5' primer and a J-beta primer mix were used in a second PCR of roughly 6 to 12 cycles. One entry per CDR3 protein, called by TCRdb with MiXCR from the 5' RACE reads. This table holds some 560,000 distinct CDR3 sequences, roughly a quarter found once. The data also belong to a second study, concerning T cells of mothers and their children.

The sample comprised blood. The receptors derive from a boy aged 2-15 years in good health.

In this sample, this clonotype turned up a few times. The rearrangement links TRBV5-1 to TRBJ2-3, with a weak D call TRBD2 (5 bases). From germline, CDR1 is SGHRS and CDR2 YFSETQ. CDR3 length equals 16 residues. V was shortened by 0 bases and J by 2 bases, with 13 bases between the two germline ends. The CDR3, as DNA: TGCGCCAGCAGCTTGGGAGGGAGTACCCCCACAGATACGCAGTATTTT. Translating it yields CASSLGGSTPTDTQYF.

J is TRBJ2-7 and V is TRBV29-1; TRBD1 matches at 10 bases. V lost 7 bases, J lost 2 bases, and 8 bases stayed unmatched. The CDR3 runs 14 residues. The germline V gene has CDR1 SQVTM and CDR2 ANQGSEA. Here the CDR3 reads CSAATGTGAYEQYF. CDR3 bases: TGCAGCGCTGCCACCGGGACAGGGGCCTACGAGCAGTACTTC.

V gene TRBV5-4 combines with J gene TRBJ2-2; 10 nucleotides agree with TRBD1. Per germline, CDR1 SGHNT and CDR2 YYREEE (reference sequence). The CDR3 sequence is 16 residues long. V shed 5 bases, J shed 5 bases, and the junction held 9 bases outside the gene matches. The CDR3 coding sequence is TGTGCCAGCAGTTATGGCGACAGGGGGCGGACCGGGGAGCTGTTTTTT. Protein: CASSYGDRGRTGELFF.

This clonotype was found a few times. V is TRBV20-1 and J is TRBJ2-1, with 10 bases that match TRBD2. The germline CDR1 and CDR2 sequences are DFQATT and SNEGSKA (reference sequence). This CDR3 has 15 residues. The V gene end was trimmed by 0 bases and the J gene end by 7 bases; junction bases not matched to a gene: 6. In DNA, the CDR3 is TGCAGTGCTAGAGATATCGGGACTAGCGCTAATGAGCAGTTCTTC. Its translation is CSARDIGTSANEQFF.

The gene calls are TRBV6-6 and TRBJ1-1, with 8 bases aligning to TRBD1. After removal of 2 bases from V and 5 bases from J, the junction contained 10 bases not matched to a gene. CDR3 length equals 16 residues. CDR1 is MNHNY and CDR2 is SVGAGI in the germline V gene (reference sequence). CDR3 coding DNA: TGTGCCAGCAGTTACCCTAGTAGGACAGGGAGGACTGAAGCTTTCTTT. Amino acid sequence: CASSYPSRTGRTEAFF.

The CDR3 DNA is TGCGCCAGCAGCCACAGAACACCTTGGGAGACCCAGTACTTC. Protein product: CASSHRTPWETQYF. V is TRBV4-1 and J is TRBJ2-5; no firm D call. The CDR3 is 14 residues long. The V and J ends lost 3 bases and 5 bases respectively, with 13 bases between them. CDR1 is MGHRA, CDR2 YSYEKL, per germline.

V and J are TRBV5-1 and TRBJ1-3; TRBD1 is a possible D gene (5 bases). The CDR3 sequence is 14 residues long. V shed 7 bases and J shed 0 bases, with 11 bases lying between them. CDR1 and CDR2 from the germline V gene are SGHRS and YFSETQ. The chain's CDR3 is CASAGYDSGNTIYF. The DNA of the CDR3 is TGCGCCAGCGCAGGGTATGACTCTGGAAACACCATATATTTT.

This sequence joins TRBV5-1 and TRBJ1-1; D unclear. Trimming removed 1 base from V and 1 base from J, with 5 bases in between. This CDR3 comprises 13 residues. The germline CDR1 and CDR2 sequences are SGHRS and YFSETQ. CDR3 in DNA: TGCGCCAGCAGCTTGTTTGGGAACACTGAAGCTTTCTTT. This sequence encodes CASSLFGNTEAFF.

The rearrangement joins TRBV6-5 to TRBJ1-1; no clear D. Germline V gene lookup returns CDR1 MNHEY and CDR2 SVGAGI. V lost 4 bases and J 4 bases, leaving 16 bases between the germline ends. The CDR3 has 15 amino acids. CDR3 sequence: CASSSRQRGGTEAFF. The CDR3 bases are TGTGCCAGCAGTTCCCGTCAACGGGGAGGCACTGAAGCTTTCTTT.

The chain recombines TRBV7-9 with TRBJ2-7; 14 positions match TRBD2. The V gene end was trimmed by 4 bases and the J gene end by 4 bases; junction bases not matched to a gene: 15. The germline CDR1 and CDR2 sequences are SEHNR and FQNEAQ (reference sequence). The CDR3 length is 19 residues. The CDR3 DNA reads TGTGCCAGCAGCTCCCATCGGACTAGCGGGGGGAAGCCTGGATACGAGCAGTACTTC. Amino acid sequence: CASSSHRTSGGKPGYEQYF.

This clonotype came up many times. The V call is TRBV7-8, the J call TRBJ1-1, with D hard to call. Germline CDR1 is SGHVS and CDR2 is FQNEAQ. V was cut by 3 bases and J by 5 bases, with 7 bases left in between. This CDR3 contains 12 residues. CDR3 amino acids: CASSLLGTEAFF. As DNA, the CDR3 is TGTGCCAGCAGCTTGTTAGGGACTGAAGCTTTCTTT.

This clonotype was observed a handful of times. V is TRBV6-2 or TRBV6-3 and J is TRBJ2-1, with unresolved D. The CDR3 is 11 amino acids. Germline CDR1 MNHEY, CDR2 SVGEGT. V gave up 6 bases and J gave up 9 bases, with 9 bases separating them. This CDR3 is CASSNSVEQFF. The CDR3 DNA reads as TGTGCCAGCAGCAATAGTGTTGAGCAGTTCTTC.

The chain links TRBV10-3 to TRBJ2-1; the D is unclear. This CDR3 has 12 residues. In germline, CDR1 is ENHRY, CDR2 SYGVKD. V gave up 11 bases and J gave up 5 bases, with 13 bases separating them. In DNA, the CDR3 is TGTGCCGCCGGTATGTTACACAATGAGCAGTTCTTC. This codes for CAAGMLHNEQFF.

This clonotype was seen a handful of times. The rearrangement joins TRBV5-6 to TRBJ2-3, with TRBD2 identical over 9 bases. The CDR3 spans 16 residues. The germline CDR1 and CDR2 sequences are SGHDT and YYEEEE. V shed 2 bases, J shed 6 bases, and the junction held 10 bases outside the gene matches. In DNA, the CDR3 is TGTGCCAGCAGCTTACGCGCGGGAGGGGTTACGGATACGCAGTATTTT. Residues: CASSLRAGGVTDTQYF.

This clonotype was counted ten times or more. This chain connects TRBV20-1 to TRBJ2-3; D perhaps matches TRBD2 (5 bases). The CDR3 length is 13 residues. Germline CDR1 reads DFQATT; CDR2 reads SNEGSKA (reference sequence). The V gene lost 6 bases and the J gene lost 1 base, with 11 bases spanning the gap. This CDR3 is CSATGWGTDTQYF. In nucleotides, the CDR3 is TGCAGTGCCACGGGGTGGGGCACAGATACGCAGTATTTT.

Points on this clonotype: At one boundary the junction diverges from the germline segment, which might be a read error. The chain carries TRBV20-1 and TRBJ1-3; 7 bases are a match to TRBD1. The CDR3 is 13 amino acids. Germline V gives CDR1 DFQATT, CDR2 SNEGSKA (reference sequence). The CDR3 is CSAQGGSGNTVYF. The CDR3 DNA sequence: TGCAGCGCTCAAGGGGGCTCTGGAAACACCGTATATTTT.

The rearrangement links TRBV3-1 to TRBJ2-3; no firm D call. This CDR3 spans 15 amino acids. Germline V gene data show CDR1 as LGHDT and CDR2 as YNNKEL (reference sequence). V lost 0 bases to trimming and J lost 2 bases, with 9 bases between them. Written as DNA, the CDR3 is TGTGCCAGCAGCCAAGATCTCCGGACCACAGATACGCAGTATTTT. Translated: CASSQDLRTTDTQYF.

This chain links TRBV11-1 with TRBJ2-4; the D gene is possibly TRBD2 (5 bases). The CDR3 consists of 13 residues. Germline assignment: CDR1 SGHAT and CDR2 FQDESV (reference sequence). The germline V and J ends were trimmed by 8 bases and 4 bases, with 12 bases remaining between them. In DNA form, the CDR3 reads TGTGCCAGCTATTACCCGGGGAAAAACATTCAGTACTTC. It yields the protein CASYYPGKNIQYF. Supplemented by reference TRBV11-1 and TRBJ2-4, the full variable domain reads EAEVAQSPRYKITEKSQAVAFWCDPISGHATLYWYRQILGQGPELLVQFQDESVVDDSQLPKDRFSAERLKGVDSTLKIQPAELGDSAMYLCASYYPGKNIQYFGAGTRLSVL.

This clonotype has at least ten counts. This sequence joins TRBV29-1 and TRBJ2-4; no clear D. V gave up 0 bases and J gave up 8 bases, with 5 bases separating them. The V gene's germline CDR1 is SQVTM and CDR2 ANQGSEA. The CDR3 has 11 residues. CDR3 protein: CSVEEVDIQYF. CDR3 DNA sequence: TGCAGCGTTGAAGAGGTTGACATTCAGTACTTC.

Only a few counts were recorded for this clonotype. The junction shows a germline mismatch at one end, possibly a read error. This chain uses TRBV7-2 with TRBJ1-4, with D unresolved. There are 12 residues in the CDR3. Per the germline V gene, CDR1 is SGHTA and CDR2 is FQGNSA. CDR3 in amino acids: CASSLTKEKLFF. The CDR3 DNA sequence: TGTGCCAGCAGCCTCACTAAGGAAAAACTGTTTTTT. The whole variable domain, remainder taken from reference TRBV7-2 and TRBJ1-4, is GAGVSQSPSNKVTEKGKDVELRCDPISGHTALYWYRQSLGQGLEFLIYFQGNSAPDKSGLPSDRFSAERTGGSVSTLTIQRTQQEDSAVYLCASSLTKEKLFFGSGTQLSVL.

The rearrangement joins TRBV5-1 to TRBJ2-7, with no clear D. The CDR3 covers 14 residues. Trimming removed 0 bases at V and 3 bases at J, with 10 bases between. Germline CDR1 SGHRS, CDR2 YFSETQ. The CDR3 region has the DNA TGCGCCAGCAGCTTGGAGTTCACGGTCTACGAGCAGTACTTC. It is translated as CASSLEFTVYEQYF.

This chain links TRBV7-8 with TRBJ2-1, with 10 nucleotides matching TRBD2. The CDR3 contains 17 residues. V shed 5 bases, J shed 0 bases, and the junction held 7 bases outside the gene matches. Germline assignment: CDR1 SGHVS and CDR2 FQNEAQ. The chain's CDR3 is CASSPLSGRSSYNEQFF. Here the CDR3 DNA reads TGTGCCAGCAGCCCCCTTAGCGGGAGGAGCTCCTACAATGAGCAGTTCTTC.

This clonotype was detected only a few times. V gene TRBV25-1 combines with J gene TRBJ2-5, with 7 bases matching TRBD2. The assigned J gene may be wrong: the sequence end matches TRBJ2-1 better. Germline loops: CDR1 MGHDK, CDR2 SYGVNS. The CDR3 length is 14 residues. The CDR3 protein is CASSEFGLDNEQFF. CDR3 in DNA: TGTGCCAGCAGTGAATTCGGACTAGACAATGAGCAGTTCTTC.

This clonotype was recorded a few times. The rearrangement uses TRBV9 and TRBJ2-1, with a weak D call TRBD2 (7 bases). Germline V gene data show CDR1 as SGDLS and CDR2 as YYNGEE. CDR3 length: 14 residues. V was shortened by 7 bases and J by 2 bases, with 13 bases between the two germline ends. The CDR3, as DNA: TGTGCCAGCGAGGGGGGAGGGGCCTACAATGAGCAGTTCTTC. This gives the protein CASEGGGAYNEQFF.

This sequence joins TRBV6-1 and TRBJ1-4; TRBD1 might be the D (6 bases). Trimming took 2 bases from V and 8 from J, leaving 15 bases between them. This CDR3 has 15 residues. The germline V gene has CDR1 MNHNS and CDR2 SASEGT. The CDR3 loop is CASSENLYREEKLFF. In DNA form, the CDR3 reads TGTGCCAGCAGTGAAAACCTCTACAGGGAGGAAAAACTGTTTTTT.

The gene calls are TRBV20-1 and TRBJ2-7, with D maybe TRBD2 (5 bases). This CDR3 is built from 12 residues. Trimming stripped 6 bases from V and 2 bases from J, with 11 bases between. Germline V gene data show CDR1 as DFQATT and CDR2 as SNEGSKA (reference sequence). The DNA of the CDR3 is TGCAGTGCACCTCGGGGTCCCTACGAGCAGTACTTC. Translating it yields CSAPRGPYEQYF.

V and J are TRBV14 and TRBJ1-1; the D is unclear. The CDR3 loop spans 13 amino acids. The V end lost 4 bases, the J end lost 8 bases, and 14 bases lay between the germline ends. CDR1 and CDR2 from the germline V gene are SGHDN and FVKESK. The CDR3 bases are TGTGCCAGCAGCCTCACAGAAGGATTAGAAGCTTTCTTT. Protein sequence: CASSLTEGLEAFF.

The chain has TRBV7-9 and TRBJ2-5; TRBD1 agrees at 10 bases. The J call is in doubt because the DNA end fits TRBJ2-7 better. The CDR3 runs to 15 residues. Germline CDR1 and CDR2: SEHNR and FQNEAQ (reference sequence). This CDR3 reads CASSPSSGQGGEQYF. CDR3 coding DNA: TGTGCCAGCAGCCCCAGTTCCGGACAGGGGGGCGAGCAGTACTTC.

This chain connects TRBV20-1 to TRBJ2-5, with a possible D match to TRBD2 (5 bases). Germline V gene lookup returns CDR1 DFQATT and CDR2 SNEGSKA (reference sequence). The CDR3 is made up of 17 amino acids. The germline V and J ends were trimmed by 3 bases and 2 bases, with 22 bases remaining between them. The CDR3 spells CSASFQRASWAQETQYF. As DNA, the CDR3 is TGCAGTGCTAGTTTCCAGAGGGCTAGTTGGGCACAAGAGACCCAGTACTTC.

This clonotype was seen more than once but under ten times. The V call is TRBV12-3 or TRBV12-4, the J call TRBJ1-1; no clear D. V lost 6 bases to trimming and J lost 11 bases, with 16 bases between them. The CDR3 totals 12 residues. As DNA, the CDR3 is TGTGCCAGCAGCCAAGAGGGATTGAGGGCTTTCTTT. Translating it yields CASSQEGLRAFF.

The chain recombines TRBV24-1 with TRBJ2-6; 7 bases fit TRBD2. The V gene's germline CDR1 is KGHDR and CDR2 SFDVKD. CDR3 size: 18 residues. With 5 bases clipped from V and 2 bases from J, the junction kept 11 bases outside the gene matches. This CDR3 reads CATSAGRTGRAGANVLTF. CDR3 sequence (DNA): TGTGCCACCAGTGCCGGCCGGACGGGGAGGGCTGGGGCCAACGTCCTGACTTTC.